This T cell receptor beta chain was found in a study of CD8 T cells in ankylosing spondylitis (dated by TCRdb to 2015 to 2018). About the full investigation: To find TCR variants linked to disease, the study profiled T cell receptor beta repertoires in ankylosing spondylitis patients and healthy donors. The full study cohort was made up of about 25 ankylosing spondylitis patients and 108 healthy donors. Peripheral blood was sampled, and synovial fluid was additionally collected from ankylosing spondylitis patients. The full study reports these points: Significant enrichment of the disease-linked clones was reported in matched synovial fluid samples from ankylosing spondylitis patients. Blood from ankylosing spondylitis patients appeared to be characterized by a TCR beta motif made up of seven or eight highly homologous amino acid variants. The disease-linked clones showed a CD8+ phenotype and occurred at relatively low frequencies in peripheral blood. Some TCR beta motif variants had previously been reported in synovial fluid and blood of reactive arthritis patients, which suggested common disease-initiation mechanisms.

Regarding this clonotype: Its antigen remains undetermined. The record has no base qualities; no much larger clone is one base away.

The sequencer listed for this sample is Illumina HiSeq 2500. Quantitative 5'-RACE with molecular barcodes was the method used to prepare the TCR beta libraries. The original pipeline was this. A new computational method, built on a probabilistic model of VDJ rearrangement, was used to identify disease-linked TCR variants. In-frame beta chains were kept once TCRdb had trimmed the public reads at Q25 with fastp and called clones with MiXCR. Each entry merges the rows of one CDR3 protein and shows their most common DNA and genes. It is TCRdb's table, rather than the study itself, that gives the V and J calls and clone size. Within this sample are nearly 250,000 distinct CDR3 sequences, with over 30% of them counted one time only. Around 4.2% of the sample comes from the top ten. There are 15 amino acids in the CDR3, from cysteine to phenylalanine inclusive. Just CDR3 DNA is preserved here, 45 bases in frame from base 1. A distance of 15 bases separates the germline ends of V and J, which lose 5 bases and 4 bases respectively. The germline V gene provides CDR1 SGHTA and CDR2 FQGTGA.

The sample was blood, either unsorted or a sorted T cell fraction (not recorded which). The V gene is TRBV7-3 and the J gene is TRBJ2-1, with a tentative D gene TRBD1 over 6 matching bases. This TCR derives from a male donor with ankylosing spondylitis or in good health (not recorded which). The CDR3 protein sequence reads: CASSVRGQKYNEQFF. The nucleotides are TGTGCCAGCAGCGTACGCGGACAGAAGTACAATGAGCAGTTCTTC.